One T cell receptor (beta chain) is described in this entry. The antigen remains undetermined. These data originate in a study of blood T cells in healthy people across ages. Alongside a J-beta primer mix, a sample-barcoded 5' primer served in a second PCR lasting about 6 to 11 cycles. A single record per CDR3 protein comes from TCRdb applying MiXCR to the 5' RACE reads. Here the sample spans nearly 800,000 distinct CDR3 sequences, 20% to 25% being singletons. Study-wide results and limits: Researchers judged that diversity estimates from one million T cells fell short of true values. Among long-lived donors, naive CD4+ cells were more numerous and diversity higher than in aged donors.

The sample was also linked to a second study, of T cells of mothers and their children.

The sequence came from a boy aged 5-17 years in good health. The source material was blood.

The CDR3 reads CSAATYEQYF. CDR3 nucleotides: TGCAGTGCTGCCACCTACGAGCAGTACTTC. The rearrangement links TRBV20-1 to TRBJ2-5, with unresolved D. The tail of the sequence fits TRBJ2-7 better, so the J call may be wrong. Germline V CDR1 and CDR2: DFQATT, SNEGSKA (reference sequence). The CDR3 totals 10 residues.